What follows are 24 T cell receptor beta chains derived from one specimen sequenced in a study of early T cells in non-severe SARS-CoV-2 infection. MiXCR, run by TCRdb on the 5' RACE reads, gives a single entry per CDR3 protein. The sample holds more than 20,000 distinct CDR3 sequences, 4.5% to 7% seen once. Sequencing was performed on whole blood. These receptors were collected from an adult who was a healthcare worker with PCR-confirmed SARS-CoV-2 infection or an uninfected control (not recorded which).

In this sample, this clonotype turned up many times. The gene calls are TRBV25-1 and TRBJ1-4; possibly TRBD1 for D (5 bases). Between the trimmed V and J ends, which lost 3 bases and 11 bases, there was a span of 28 bases. The CDR3 has 18 amino acids. The germline V gene has CDR1 MGHDK and CDR2 SYGVNS. CDR3 sequence: CASSDLKADSPRGIKLFF. CDR3 DNA: TGTGCCAGCAGTGACCTAAAAGCCGACAGCCCCCGGGGGATCAAACTGTTTTTT. The variable domain in full, completed from reference TRBV25-1 and TRBJ1-4, reads EADIYQTPRYLVIGTGKKITLECSQTMGHDKMYWYQQDPGMELHLIHYSYGVNSTEKGDLSSESTVSRIRTEHFPLTLESARPSHTSQYLCASSDLKADSPRGIKLFFGSGTQLSVL.

This clonotype was recorded a few times. V and J are TRBV5-5 and TRBJ2-2, with 9 positions matching TRBD2. V trimming: 3 bases; J trimming: 3 bases; junction bases outside the gene matches: 6. Germline V lookup: CDR1 SGHKS, CDR2 YYEKEE (reference sequence). CDR3 length: 16 amino acids. CDR3 DNA sequence: TGTGCCAGCAGCTCGGCGGGGGGGCCCTACACCGGGGAGCTGTTTTTT. Translating gives CASSSAGGPYTGELFF.

V usage is TRBV6-5 and J usage is TRBJ2-3; tentatively, D is TRBD1 (7 bases). This CDR3 spans 16 amino acids. The V end lost 5 bases, the J end lost 0 bases, and 15 bases lay between the germline ends. Germline V gives CDR1 MNHEY, CDR2 SVGAGI. CDR3 amino acids: CASSHLGGGSTDTQYF. The CDR3 nucleotides are TGTGCCAGCAGTCACCTTGGAGGGGGCAGCACAGATACGCAGTATTTT.

The chain joins TRBV7-8 to TRBJ2-7; no definite D call. The length of the CDR3 is 14 residues. The ends were cut back, 2 bases at V and 3 bases at J, with 11 bases in the middle. The germline V gene has CDR1 SGHVS and CDR2 FQNEAQ. The CDR3 DNA is TGTGCCAGCAGCTTACGTCCATCCCTCTACGAGCAGTACTTC. As protein: CASSLRPSLYEQYF.

J is TRBJ1-1 and V is TRBV5-5, with 8 bases lining up with TRBD1. CDR3 length equals 16 residues. Germline CDR1 and CDR2: SGHKS and YYEKEE (reference sequence). V shed 3 bases, J shed 0 bases, and the junction held 7 bases outside the gene matches. CDR3 residues: CASSSHSGGLNTEAFF. The CDR3 DNA sequence: TGTGCCAGCAGCTCCCATTCAGGGGGCTTGAACACTGAAGCTTTCTTT.

This clonotype was observed at least ten times. CDR3 loop: CASSEALAEEEAFF. The CDR3 DNA reads TGCGCCAGCAGTGAAGCACTGGCGGAGGAAGAAGCTTTCTTT. The rearrangement joins TRBV10-1 to TRBJ1-1; no definite D call. The CDR3 consists of 14 residues. V was shortened by 3 bases and J by 8 bases, with 16 bases between the two germline ends. Looked up from germline, CDR1 is WNHNN and CDR2 is SYGVQD (reference sequence).

The chain combines TRBV6-6 with TRBJ1-4; D call uncertain. V was shortened by 6 bases and J by 4 bases, with 3 bases between the two germline ends. Germline V gene sequence: CDR1 MNHNY, CDR2 SVGAGI (reference sequence). The CDR3 is made up of 11 amino acids. CDR3 amino acids: CASSGNEKLFF. The CDR3 region has the DNA TGTGCCAGCAGCGGTAATGAAAAACTGTTTTTT.

At least ten counts were recorded for this clonotype. V is TRBV28 and J is TRBJ2-5; TRBD2 matches at 8 bases. The germline gives CDR1 MDHEN, CDR2 SYDVKM. The ends lost 5 bases at V and 2 bases at J; junction bases unmatched: 7. This CDR3 spans 15 amino acids. As DNA, the CDR3 is TGTGCCAGCAGTATAAGGCGGGGGGCGCAAGAGACCCAGTACTTC. Translated, it gives CASSIRRGAQETQYF.

This clonotype was detected a few times. V and J are TRBV7-3 and TRBJ1-2; D is ambiguous. Germline V gene lookup returns CDR1 SGHTA and CDR2 FQGTGA. V lost 5 bases and J lost 8, with 18 bases in between. CDR3 length: 14 residues. The CDR3: CASSPLAGDAGYTF. The CDR3, as DNA: TGTGCCAGCAGCCCCTTAGCGGGCGACGCGGGCTACACCTTC.

This clonotype was recorded at least ten times. V gene TRBV29-1 combines with J gene TRBJ2-2; 12 bases map to TRBD1. The ends lost 6 bases at V and 7 bases at J; junction bases unmatched: 6. CDR1 is SQVTM, CDR2 ANQGSEA, per germline. The CDR3 runs 14 residues. The CDR3 is CSVRGQGAVGELFF. The DNA for the CDR3 is TGCAGCGTCCGGGGACAGGGGGCGGTCGGGGAGCTGTTTTTT.

The sample holds a few counts of this clonotype. V gene TRBV5-1 combines with J gene TRBJ1-6; D is unresolved. V lost 0 bases and J lost 7, with 11 bases in between. CDR3 length equals 15 residues. The germline gives CDR1 SGHRS, CDR2 YFSETQ. CDR3 nucleotide sequence: TGCGCCAGCAGCTTGGAGTCAGGCTACAATTCACCCCTCCACTTT. It specifies CASSLESGYNSPLHF.

This clonotype appeared many times. V gene TRBV7-2 combines with J gene TRBJ2-1, with D perhaps TRBD1 (6 bases). Germline CDR1 SGHTA, CDR2 FQGNSA. CDR3 length: 12 residues. V shed 2 bases and J shed 11 bases, with 10 bases lying between them. The CDR3: CASSLQRGKQFF. The CDR3 DNA reads TGTGCCAGCAGCTTACAAAGGGGGAAGCAGTTCTTC.

By share, this clonotype counts as medium-sized. The chain couples TRBV10-3 to TRBJ2-6; D might be TRBD1 (5 bases). The CDR3 sequence is 15 residues long. From germline, CDR1 is ENHRY and CDR2 SYGVKD. The V and J ends lost 8 bases and 0 bases respectively, with 11 bases between them. The CDR3 nucleotides read TGTGCCATCTCACAGGCCCACTCTGGGGCCAACGTCCTGACTTTC. As protein: CAISQAHSGANVLTF.

The table lists this clonotype with many counts. This chain joins TRBV11-2 and TRBJ2-2, with TRBD1 identical over 7 bases. The CDR3 spans 17 residues. In germline, CDR1 is SGHAT, CDR2 FQNNGV. The V and J ends lost 5 bases and 5 bases, in that order; junction bases with no gene match: 14. The CDR3 here is CASSVHPTGARTGELFF. Here the CDR3 DNA reads TGTGCCAGCAGCGTCCACCCAACAGGGGCAAGGACCGGGGAGCTGTTTTTT.

This clonotype came up many times. The V gene is TRBV7-6, the J gene TRBJ2-7; D is unresolved. V shed 5 bases and J shed 0 bases, with 11 bases lying between them. The germline V gene encodes CDR1 SGHVS and CDR2 FNYEAQ. This CDR3 region has 14 residues. CDR3 amino acids: CASSLSRASYEQYF. CDR3 nucleotide sequence: TGTGCCAGCAGCCTCTCTAGGGCCTCCTACGAGCAGTACTTC.

This clonotype was detected only a few times. The V gene is TRBV5-5, the J gene TRBJ2-3; 11 positions agree with TRBD2. The germline V gene has CDR1 SGHKS and CDR2 YYEKEE (reference sequence). The V and J ends lost 4 bases and 4 bases, in that order; junction bases with no gene match: 5. CDR3 length: 15 residues. This CDR3 reads CASSQGTSGADTQYF. CDR3 coding DNA: TGTGCCAGCAGCCAGGGGACTAGCGGAGCAGATACGCAGTATTTT.

This clonotype is judged medium-sized. The chain couples TRBV27 to TRBJ2-7, with D possibly being TRBD1 (5 bases). This CDR3 contains 14 residues. Germline-derived CDR1 and CDR2 are MNHEY and SMNVEV (reference sequence). The V end lost 3 bases, the J end lost 2 bases, and 11 bases lay between the germline ends. CDR3: CASSLSGRAYEQYF. As DNA, the CDR3 is TGTGCCAGCAGTTTGTCAGGCAGGGCCTACGAGCAGTACTTC.

This clonotype was recorded at least ten times. The rearrangement links TRBV10-2 to TRBJ2-3; a weak D match, TRBD2 (7 bases). The CDR3 is 17 residues long. With 7 bases removed from V and 2 bases from J, the gap between germline ends came to 22 bases. Germline assignment: CDR1 WSHSY and CDR2 SAAADI. The CDR3, as DNA: TGCGCCAGCAAGGGGGAACTAGCGCGGACTTCCACAGATACGCAGTATTTT. Its translation: CASKGELARTSTDTQYF.

By share of the sample, this clonotype is medium-sized. This chain connects TRBV5-5 to TRBJ1-4, with D unclear. V lost 4 bases and J lost 6, with 13 bases in between. CDR3 length: 14 residues. Per the germline V gene, CDR1 is SGHKS and CDR2 is YYEKEE (reference sequence). The CDR3 here is CASSPFFGDEKLFF. The CDR3 nucleotides are TGTGCCAGCAGCCCCTTTTTCGGGGATGAAAAACTGTTTTTT.

This clonotype showed up many times. The chain has TRBV5-1 and TRBJ1-3; no clear D gene. The CDR3 sequence is 16 residues long. Germline V gene lookup returns CDR1 SGHRS and CDR2 YFSETQ. V lost 0 bases and J 0 bases, leaving 10 bases between the germline ends. The CDR3, as DNA: TGCGCCAGCAGCTTGGCCACGGGGAGCTCTGGAAACACCATATATTTT. The encoded protein is CASSLATGSSGNTIYF.

This clonotype appeared many times. The genes are TRBV7-9 and TRBJ2-5, with TRBD1 identical over 7 bases. Germline CDR1 reads SEHNR; CDR2 reads FQNEAQ (reference sequence). CDR3 length: 14 amino acids. The V gene end was trimmed by 6 bases and the J gene end by 5 bases; junction bases not matched to a gene: 9. CDR3 coding DNA: TGTGCCAGCAGTTATAAACAGGGGAGTGAGACCCAGTACTTC. It encodes CASSYKQGSETQYF.

There are a few counts of this clonotype. V usage is TRBV7-2 and J usage is TRBJ2-2, with D maybe TRBD2 (6 bases). V shed 2 bases and J shed 3 bases, with 10 bases lying between them. Germline CDR1 SGHTA, CDR2 FQGNSA. This CDR3 comprises 15 residues. CDR3 protein: CASSLSGGDTGELFF. The CDR3 DNA is TGTGCCAGCAGCTTATCGGGCGGGGACACCGGGGAGCTGTTTTTT.

This clonotype was counted ten times or more. This rearrangement joins TRBV11-2 to TRBJ2-1; maybe TRBD1 (5 bases). The V end lost 5 bases, the J end lost 0 bases, and 17 bases lay between the germline ends. The CDR3 is 17 residues long. Germline loops: CDR1 SGHAT, CDR2 FQNNGV. CDR3 amino acids: CASSEAWGLRSYNEQFF. The DNA for the CDR3 is TGTGCCAGCAGCGAGGCGTGGGGCCTTCGCTCCTACAATGAGCAGTTCTTC.

There are many counts of this clonotype. V and J are TRBV6-2 or TRBV6-3 and TRBJ2-5, with unresolved D. Looked up from germline, CDR1 is MNHEY and CDR2 is SVGEGT. Deletions cut 6 bases from V and 4 bases from J, with 3 bases between. This CDR3 region has 10 residues. CDR3 region: CASRGETQYF. For the CDR3, the DNA is TGTGCCAGCAGGGGAGAGACCCAGTACTTC.